This T cell receptor (beta chain) was captured by sequencing in a study of T cell responses to AZD1222 COVID-19 vaccine. CDR3 length equals 13 residues. Germline-derived CDR1 and CDR2 are KGHDR and SFDVKD. V shed 4 bases and J shed 2 bases, with 8 bases lying between them. Data came from immunoSEQ multiplex PCR; TCRdb stores just in-frame clones and leaves some out. The sample contains 90,000 to 100,000 clones, about nine tenths of which appear only once. The rearrangement joins TRBV24-1 to TRBJ2-7; D not certain. The sequencing used peripheral blood, collected 28 days after the second AZD1222 dose. The TCR originated in an adult who received the AZD1222 COVID-19 vaccine. CDR3 loop: CATSDQVTYEQYF. The CDR3 DNA reads TGTGCCACCAGTGACCAGGTCACCTACGAGCAGTACTTC.